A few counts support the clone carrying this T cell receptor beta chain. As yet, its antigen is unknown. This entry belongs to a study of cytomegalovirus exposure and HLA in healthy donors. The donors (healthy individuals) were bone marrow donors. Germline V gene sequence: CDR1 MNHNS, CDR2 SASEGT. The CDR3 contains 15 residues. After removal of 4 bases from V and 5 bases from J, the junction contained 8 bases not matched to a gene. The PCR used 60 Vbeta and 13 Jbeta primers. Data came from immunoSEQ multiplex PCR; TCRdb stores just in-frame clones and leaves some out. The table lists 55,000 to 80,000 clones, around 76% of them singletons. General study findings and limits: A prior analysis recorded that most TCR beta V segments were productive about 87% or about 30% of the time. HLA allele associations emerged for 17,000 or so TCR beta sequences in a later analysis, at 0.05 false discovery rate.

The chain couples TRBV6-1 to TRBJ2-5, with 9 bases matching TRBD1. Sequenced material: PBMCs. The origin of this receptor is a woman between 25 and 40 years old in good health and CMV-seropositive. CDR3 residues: CASSGETGGAETQYF. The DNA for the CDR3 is TGTGCCAGCAGTGGAGAGACAGGGGGTGCGGAGACCCAGTACTTC.